A single sample is the source of the 10 T cell receptor beta chains below, sequenced in a study of shared clonotypes between healthy human individuals. The method was immunoSEQ multiplex PCR; TCRdb's version includes in-frame clones alone and lacks a portion of them. The sample has about 590,000 clones; over 95% are singletons. Terminally differentiated effector memory CD45RA+ cells were excluded by CCR7 positive selection of CD45RO-negative cells. The sample consisted of naive CD8+ T cells sorted from blood. The receptors shown here come from a woman aged 25 to 39 in good health.

This clone is a singleton in its sample. J is TRBJ2-7 and V is TRBV7-2; D uncertain. The ends were cut back, 0 bases at V and 4 bases at J, with 4 bases in the middle. In germline, CDR1 is SGHTA, CDR2 FQGNSA. The CDR3 loop spans 12 amino acids. CDR3 in amino acids: CASSLAVYEQYF. The CDR3 nucleotides read TGTGCCAGCAGCTTAGCTGTTTACGAGCAGTACTTC.

In its sample, this clone was seen a few times. The J gene is TRBJ2-2, the V gene TRBV9; D is perhaps TRBD1 (5 bases). Germline values: CDR1 SGDLS, CDR2 YYNGEE. This CDR3 comprises 16 residues. V lost 3 bases, J lost 4 bases, and 16 bases lay in between. The CDR3 sequence is CASSGQTTGSTGELFF. CDR3 coding DNA: TGTGCCAGCAGCGGCCAAACTACAGGCAGCACCGGGGAGCTGTTTTTT. Looking up the rest from reference TRBV9 and TRBJ2-2 gives the full variable domain: DSGVTQTPKHLITATGQRVTLRCSPRSGDLSVYWYQQSLDQGLQFLIQYYNGEERAKGNILERFSAQQFPDLHSELNLSSLELGDSALYFCASSGQTTGSTGELFFGEGSRLTVL.

The V call is TRBV28, the J call TRBJ1-4, with a weak D call TRBD1 (6 bases). In germline, CDR1 is MDHEN, CDR2 SYDVKM. Trimming left V 3 bases short and J 0 bases short, with 8 bases between. This CDR3 is built from 15 residues. CDR3: CASSLDSATNEKLFF. The CDR3 coding sequence is TGTGCCAGCAGTTTGGACAGCGCAACTAATGAAAAACTGTTTTTT.

The chain recombines TRBV10-1 with TRBJ2-3; a possible D gene is TRBD2 (5 bases). V was cut by 3 bases and J by 6 bases, with 19 bases left in between. Germline V gene sequence: CDR1 WNHNN, CDR2 SYGVQD (reference sequence). CDR3 size: 16 residues. The CDR3 coding sequence is TGCGCCAGCAGTGAACAGATTAGCGCCGTACGGGATACGCAGTATTTT. Amino acid sequence: CASSEQISAVRDTQYF.

V gene TRBV10-2 combines with J gene TRBJ2-7; D gene unclear. The germline gives CDR1 WSHSY, CDR2 SAAADI. The CDR3 is made up of 12 amino acids. V was pared by 3 bases and J by 5 bases, with 8 bases between. The CDR3 DNA is TGCGCCAGCAGTGAAGTTAGGAACGAGCAGTACTTC. This sequence encodes CASSEVRNEQYF.

V is TRBV13 and J is TRBJ2-7; D is unclear. The germline gives CDR1 PRHDT, CDR2 FYEKMQ (reference sequence). Trimming took 5 bases from V and 0 from J, leaving 8 bases between them. This CDR3 region has 13 residues. CDR3 in DNA: TGTGCCAGCAGCCCTTCAAGCTCCTACGAGCAGTACTTC. It codes for CASSPSSSYEQYF. The full variable domain, its missing parts supplied by reference TRBV13 and TRBJ2-7, is AAGVIQSPRHLIKEKRETATLKCYPIPRHDTVYWYQQGPGQDPQFLISFYEKMQSDKGSIPDRFSAQQFSDYHSELNMSSLELGDSALYFCASSPSSSYEQYFGPGTRLTVT.

V gene TRBV2 combines with J gene TRBJ2-7; 9 positions match TRBD1. The junction had 5 bases not matched to a gene; V was cut back by 2 bases and J by 3 bases. The CDR3 runs to 15 residues. Germline-derived CDR1 and CDR2 are SNHLY and FYNNEI. This chain's CDR3 is CASSENWGQGYEQYF. The CDR3 nucleotides are TGTGCCAGCAGTGAAAATTGGGGACAGGGCTACGAGCAGTACTTC.

The chain joins TRBV19 to TRBJ2-3; 7 bases fit TRBD1. Per the germline V gene, CDR1 is LNHDA and CDR2 is SQIVND (reference sequence). The V gene end was trimmed by 1 base and the J gene end by 2 bases; junction bases not matched to a gene: 6. The CDR3 contains 16 residues. Here the CDR3 DNA reads TGTGCCAGTAGTATAGGACAGGGTAGTGACACAGATACGCAGTATTTT. Its protein is CASSIGQGSDTDTQYF.

V gene TRBV15 combines with J gene TRBJ1-5; TRBD1 agrees at 7 bases. Germline V CDR1 and CDR2: LNHNV, YYDKDF (reference sequence). The length of the CDR3 is 14 residues. Trimming at V came to 5 bases and at J to 6 bases, leaving 7 bases not matched to a gene. The CDR3 region has the DNA TGTGCCACCAGCGACGACAGGGCGAGTCAGCCCCAGCATTTT. This gives the protein CATSDDRASQPQHF.

This chain links TRBV7-9 with TRBJ2-7; D may correspond to TRBD1 or TRBD2 (5 bases each). This CDR3 region has 15 residues. Germline V lookup: CDR1 SEHNR, CDR2 FQNEAQ (reference sequence). Trimming shortened V by 5 bases and J by 1 base, and 15 bases separated the two germline ends. CDR3 DNA sequence: TGTGCCAGCAGCCCGCCAAGGGACGGTTCCTACGAGCAGTACTTC. Its translation is CASSPPRDGSYEQYF.